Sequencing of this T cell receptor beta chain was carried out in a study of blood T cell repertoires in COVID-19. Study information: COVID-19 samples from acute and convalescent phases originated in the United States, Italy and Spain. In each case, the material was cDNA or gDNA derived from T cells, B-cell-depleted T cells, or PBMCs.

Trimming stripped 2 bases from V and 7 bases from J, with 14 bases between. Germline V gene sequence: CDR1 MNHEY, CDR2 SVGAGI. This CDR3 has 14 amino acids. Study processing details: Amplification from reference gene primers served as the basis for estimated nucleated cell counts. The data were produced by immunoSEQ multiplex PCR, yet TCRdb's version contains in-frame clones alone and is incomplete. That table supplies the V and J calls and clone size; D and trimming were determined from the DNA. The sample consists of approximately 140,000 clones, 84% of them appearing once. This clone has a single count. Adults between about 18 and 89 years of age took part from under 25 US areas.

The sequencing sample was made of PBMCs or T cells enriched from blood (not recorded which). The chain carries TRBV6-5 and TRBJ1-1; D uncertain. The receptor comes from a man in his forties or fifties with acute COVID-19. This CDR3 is CASSYGQATHEAFF. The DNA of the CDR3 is TGTGCCAGCAGTTACGGGCAGGCTACCCATGAAGCTTTCTTT.